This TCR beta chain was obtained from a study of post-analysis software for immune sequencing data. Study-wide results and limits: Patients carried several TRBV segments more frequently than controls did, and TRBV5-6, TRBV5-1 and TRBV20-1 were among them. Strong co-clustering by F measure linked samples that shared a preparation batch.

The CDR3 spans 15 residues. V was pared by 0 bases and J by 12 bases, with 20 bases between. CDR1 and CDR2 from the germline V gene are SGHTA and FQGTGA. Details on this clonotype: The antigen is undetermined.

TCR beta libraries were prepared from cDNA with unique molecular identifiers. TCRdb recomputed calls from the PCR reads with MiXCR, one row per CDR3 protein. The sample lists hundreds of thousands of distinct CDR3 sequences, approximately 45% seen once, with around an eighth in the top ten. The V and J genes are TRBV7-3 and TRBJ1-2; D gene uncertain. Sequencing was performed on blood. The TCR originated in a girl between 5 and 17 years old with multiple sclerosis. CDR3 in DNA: TGTGCCAGCAGCTTAACGTCTTCGCCGATTACGGGCAACACCTTC. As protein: CASSLTSSPITGNTF.